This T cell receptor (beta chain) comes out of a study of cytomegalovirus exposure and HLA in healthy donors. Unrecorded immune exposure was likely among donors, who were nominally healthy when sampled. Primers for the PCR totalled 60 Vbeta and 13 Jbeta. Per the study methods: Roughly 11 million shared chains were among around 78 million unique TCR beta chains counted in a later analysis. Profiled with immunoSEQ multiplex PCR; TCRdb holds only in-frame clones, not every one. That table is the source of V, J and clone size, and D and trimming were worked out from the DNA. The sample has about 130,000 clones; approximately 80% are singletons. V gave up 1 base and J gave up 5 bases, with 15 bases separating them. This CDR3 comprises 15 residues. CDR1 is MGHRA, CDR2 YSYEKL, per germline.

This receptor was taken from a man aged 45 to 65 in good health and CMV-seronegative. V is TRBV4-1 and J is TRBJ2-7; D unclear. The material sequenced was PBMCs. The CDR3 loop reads CASSQVVAVVHEQYF. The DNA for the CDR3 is TGCGCCAGCAGCCAAGTTGTGGCAGTTGTCCACGAGCAGTACTTC.